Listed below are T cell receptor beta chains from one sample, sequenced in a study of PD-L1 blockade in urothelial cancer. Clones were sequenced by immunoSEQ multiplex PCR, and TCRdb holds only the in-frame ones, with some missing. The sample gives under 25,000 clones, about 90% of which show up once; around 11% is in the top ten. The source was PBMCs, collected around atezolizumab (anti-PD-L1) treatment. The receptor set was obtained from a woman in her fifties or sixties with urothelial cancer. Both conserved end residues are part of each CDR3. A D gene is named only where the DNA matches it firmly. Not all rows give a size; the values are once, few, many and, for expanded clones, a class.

TGTGCCAGCAGCAACCACGGGGAGGGGACGGAGACCCAGTACTTC | CASSNHGEGTETQYF | TRBD2 | TRBV28 | . | TRBJ2-5
TGCGCCAGCAGGCCCGGGACAGGGGCCGAGAACACTGAAGCTTTCTTT | CASRPGTGAENTEAFF | TRBD1 | TRBV5-1 | . | TRBJ1-1
TGTGCCAGCTCCCGACCTATGGGGGCCTCCTATGGCTACACCTTC | CASSRPMGASYGYTF | . | TRBV18 | . | TRBJ1-2
TGCGCCAGCAGTCAATCCCCGCGGGACACCGGGGAGCTGTTTTTT | CASSQSPRDTGELFF | . | TRBV23-1 | . | TRBJ2-2
TGTGCCAGCAGTTTATCCCTAGCGGGAGAGATACGGGAGCAGTACTTC | CASSLSLAGEIREQYF | TRBD2 | TRBV28 | . | TRBJ2-7
TGTGCCAGCAGCTACACTAGCAGGTTAGCTTTCTTT | CASSYTSRLAFF | . | TRBV7-9 | . | TRBJ1-1
TGTGCTAGTGGTCTAGGACTAGCTGGGGCAGATACGCAGTATTTT | CASGLGLAGADTQYF | TRBD2 | TRBV12-5 | . | TRBJ2-3
TGCGCCAGCAGCCATCCCGACAGGGTAGGGCAGCCCCAGCATTTT | CASSHPDRVGQPQHF | TRBD1 | TRBV4-1 | . | TRBJ1-5
TGTGCCAGCAGCACACGGGGAGCACCCAATCAGCCCCAGCATTTT | CASSTRGAPNQPQHF | . | TRBV6-5 | few | TRBJ1-5
TGTGCCAGCAGTTACTCGCGGGGACAGGAGTACGAGCAGTACTTC | CASSYSRGQEYEQYF | TRBD1 | TRBV6-5 | . | TRBJ2-7